These 21 T cell receptor beta chains came from one sample sequenced in a study of shared clonotypes between healthy human individuals. TCRdb's copy holds only in-frame clones and misses some; the assay was immunoSEQ multiplex PCR. Altogether about 1 million clones are present, under 80% being singletons, with the ten largest covering approximately 1.5%. Sequencing input: memory CD4+ T cells sorted from blood. Subset specified: CD45RA-negative fraction. These receptors all come from a man in his late teens or twenties in good health.

The genes are TRBV5-4 and TRBJ2-3; D is perhaps TRBD2 (5 bases). V shed 0 bases and J shed 5 bases, with 7 bases lying between them. The CDR3 is 13 residues long. Per germline, CDR1 SGHNT and CDR2 YYREEE (reference sequence). The CDR3 region is CASSLVGRDTQYF. The CDR3 bases are TGTGCCAGCAGCTTGGTGGGGAGAGATACGCAGTATTTT.

The V call is TRBV19, the J call TRBJ1-4; TRBD1 is a possible D gene (5 bases). The CDR3 length is 16 residues. Between the trimmed V and J ends, which lost 5 bases and 0 bases, there was a span of 13 bases. The germline V gene encodes CDR1 LNHDA and CDR2 SQIVND (reference sequence). CDR3 amino acids: CASSSQGPATNEKLFF. CDR3 DNA: TGTGCCAGTAGTTCCCAGGGCCCTGCAACTAATGAAAAACTGTTTTTT. The full variable domain, its missing parts supplied by reference TRBV19 and TRBJ1-4, is DGGITQSPKYLFRKEGQNVTLSCEQNLNHDAMYWYRQDPGQGLRLIYYSQIVNDFQKGDIAEGYSVSREKKESFPLTVTSAQKNPTAFYLCASSSQGPATNEKLFFGSGTQLSVL.

V and J are TRBV6-1 and TRBJ2-7; 7 bases line up with TRBD1. Germline V gene sequence: CDR1 MNHNS, CDR2 SASEGT. The V segment lost 3 bases and the J segment 1 base; nucleotides outside the gene matches: 6. The CDR3 is 15 residues long. DNA of the CDR3: TGTGCCAGCAGTGACAGGGGGTTGATTTCCTACGAGCAGTACTTC. The encoded protein is CASSDRGLISYEQYF.

The gene calls are TRBV6-5 and TRBJ1-5; D is possibly TRBD1 (6 bases). The CDR3 loop spans 15 amino acids. From germline, CDR1 is MNHEY and CDR2 SVGAGI. Trimming pared 6 bases from V and 6 bases from J, leaving 18 bases between. The CDR3 is CASSRTQGSAQPQHF. The CDR3 DNA follows: TGTGCCAGCAGCAGGACTCAGGGGTCCGCTCAGCCCCAGCATTTT.

The chain uses TRBV9 and TRBJ2-7; D not certain. V dropped 0 bases and J dropped 2 bases, with 9 bases sitting between them. Germline assignment: CDR1 SGDLS and CDR2 YYNGEE. This CDR3 contains 14 residues. Here the CDR3 reads CASSVDYSTYEQYF. CDR3 DNA sequence: TGTGCCAGCAGCGTAGACTATTCAACCTACGAGCAGTACTTC.

The J gene is TRBJ2-7, the V gene TRBV18; maybe TRBD2 (6 bases). Germline CDR1 and CDR2: KGHSH and LQKENI. The CDR3 has 16 residues. Trimming removed 0 bases from V and 0 bases from J, with 12 bases in between. CDR3 bases: TGTGCCAGCTCACCACCGGGACTTTACAGCTCCTACGAGCAGTACTTC. Translation: CASSPPGLYSSYEQYF.

As to this clone: The sample has other DNA sequences that encode this CDR3 too. This rearrangement joins TRBV5-4 to TRBJ2-2; 7 positions match TRBD1. V trimming: 0 bases; J trimming: 5 bases; junction bases outside the gene matches: 4. Germline V gives CDR1 SGHNT, CDR2 YYREEE (reference sequence). The CDR3 is 15 amino acids. CDR3 loop: CASSLAGGRTGELFF. The CDR3 bases are TGTGCCAGCAGCTTGGCAGGGGGACGAACCGGGGAGCTGTTTTTT.

The V gene is TRBV7-2, the J gene TRBJ1-1; D gene uncertain. V was cut by 0 bases and J by 0 bases, with 5 bases left in between. This CDR3 has 14 residues. CDR1 and CDR2 (germline): SGHTA, FQGNSA. CDR3 loop: CASSLANLNTEAFF. Here the CDR3 DNA reads TGTGCCAGCAGCTTAGCCAACTTGAACACTGAAGCTTTCTTT.

The chain employs TRBV19 and TRBJ2-1; a possible D gene is TRBD1 (6 bases). V lost 7 bases to trimming and J lost 3 bases, with 16 bases between them. The V gene's germline CDR1 is LNHDA and CDR2 SQIVND (reference sequence). CDR3 length: 15 amino acids. CDR3 DNA sequence: TGTGCCAGTAACTTCCGGGACACTCGCTACAATGAGCAGTTCTTC. This encodes CASNFRDTRYNEQFF.

This sequence joins TRBV6-5 and TRBJ2-7; D possibly corresponds to TRBD2 (6 bases). The CDR3 runs to 14 residues. Germline V gene sequence: CDR1 MNHEY, CDR2 SVGAGI. Trimming took off 8 bases at V and 2 bases at J, with 16 bases between the two ends. The CDR3 sequence is CASRMGDSAYEQYF. DNA for the CDR3: TGTGCCAGCCGGATGGGGGACTCCGCCTACGAGCAGTACTTC.

This chain joins TRBV28 and TRBJ1-4; a weak D match, TRBD1 (6 bases). The germline V gene has CDR1 MDHEN and CDR2 SYDVKM. Deletions cut 7 bases from V and 4 bases from J, with 16 bases between. The CDR3 runs to 15 residues. The CDR3 nucleotides read TGTGCCAGCACCGAAGGGGGTCTGGGTAATGAAAAACTGTTTTTT. Translation gives CASTEGGLGNEKLFF.

The CDR3 loop reads CAWSRGLLYNEQFF. In DNA, the CDR3 is TGTGCCTGGAGTAGGGGACTATTATACAATGAGCAGTTCTTC. The rearrangement joins TRBV30 to TRBJ2-1, with 7 bases aligning to TRBD2. With 2 bases clipped from V and 4 bases from J, the junction kept 5 bases outside the gene matches. The CDR3 totals 14 residues. CDR1 is GTSNPN, CDR2 SVGIG, per germline (reference sequence). The whole variable domain, filled in from reference TRBV30 and TRBJ2-1, reads SQTIHQWPATLVQPVGSPLSLECTVEGTSNPNLYWYRQAAGRGLQLLFYSVGIGQISSEVPQNLSASRPQDRQFILSSKKLLLSDSGFYLCAWSRGLLYNEQFFGPGTRLTVL.

The V gene is TRBV7-9, the J gene TRBJ2-7; the match to TRBD1 covers 7 bases. CDR3 size: 14 residues. CDR1 is SEHNR and CDR2 is FQNEAQ in the germline V gene (reference sequence). With 1 base clipped from V and 7 bases from J, the junction kept 7 bases outside the gene matches. The DNA of the CDR3 is TGTGCCAGCAGCTTAGGGGGACAGACGGGGGAGCAGTACTTC. Amino acid sequence: CASSLGGQTGEQYF.

The chain employs TRBV11-2 and TRBJ2-3; a weak D match, TRBD2 (6 bases). The CDR3 is 15 amino acids. Trimming removed 0 bases from V and 6 bases from J, with 13 bases in between. Germline CDR1 SGHAT, CDR2 FQNNGV. The CDR3 region has the DNA TGTGCCAGCAGCTTAGATGGCGGGATTTACGATACGCAGTATTTT. Protein sequence: CASSLDGGIYDTQYF.

The rearrangement uses TRBV5-1 and TRBJ1-3; D is undetermined. V dropped 4 bases and J dropped 0 bases, with 11 bases sitting between them. The CDR3 is 15 residues long. CDR1 is SGHRS and CDR2 is YFSETQ in the germline V gene. CDR3 nucleotide sequence: TGCGCCAGCAGCCGAGACGGCAACTCTGGAAACACCATATATTTT. Encoded protein: CASSRDGNSGNTIYF.

This sequence joins TRBV11-2 and TRBJ2-7; D is possibly TRBD1 (6 bases). V dropped 1 base and J dropped 4 bases, with 17 bases sitting between them. Germline CDR1 SGHAT, CDR2 FQNNGV. This CDR3 spans 16 amino acids. This CDR3 is CASSLVQGPVGYEQYF. The CDR3 nucleotides are TGTGCCAGCAGCTTAGTTCAGGGGCCTGTAGGGTACGAGCAGTACTTC.

This chain links TRBV5-6 with TRBJ2-3; D possibly corresponds to TRBD1 (5 bases). Germline CDR1 is SGHDT and CDR2 is YYEEEE. The length of the CDR3 is 14 residues. Trimming removed 2 bases at V and 2 bases at J, with 9 bases between. This chain's CDR3 is CASSLRTNTDTQYF. Here the CDR3 DNA reads TGTGCCAGCAGCTTACGGACAAACACAGATACGCAGTATTTT.

With respect to this clone: Additional DNA sequences in this sample encode the identical CDR3. This chain links TRBV4-3 with TRBJ1-6; D is ambiguous. The CDR3 consists of 13 residues. Between the trimmed V and J ends, which lost 0 bases and 3 bases, there was a span of 0 bases. CDR1 is LGHNA, CDR2 YSLEER, per germline. Written as DNA, the CDR3 is TGCGCCAGCAGCCAAGACTATAATTCACCCCTCCACTTT. Residues: CASSQDYNSPLHF.

The chain recombines TRBV5-8 with TRBJ1-4; the D is unclear. Trimming took off 4 bases at V and 14 bases at J, with 18 bases between the two ends. CDR3 length: 13 residues. Germline V gene sequence: CDR1 SGHTS, CDR2 YDEGEE. Here the CDR3 DNA reads TGTGCCAGCAGCCTCCACGGTTCCTATTCGCTGTTTTTT. It translates to CASSLHGSYSLFF.

This chain uses TRBV9 with TRBJ2-6; D unresolved. Per the germline V gene, CDR1 is SGDLS and CDR2 is YYNGEE. The CDR3 runs to 16 residues. The germline V and J ends were trimmed by 3 bases and 2 bases, with 12 bases remaining between them. The CDR3 is CASSAPVAPGANVLTF. Written as DNA, the CDR3 is TGTGCCAGCAGCGCCCCCGTGGCCCCTGGGGCCAACGTCCTGACTTTC.

The gene calls are TRBV25-1 and TRBJ1-4, with 7 bases lining up with TRBD1. Trimming at V came to 5 bases and at J to 6 bases, leaving 9 bases not matched to a gene. Germline loops: CDR1 MGHDK, CDR2 SYGVNS. The CDR3 contains 15 residues. CDR3 sequence: CASSSGQVKYEKLFF. CDR3 DNA sequence: TGTGCCAGCAGTTCCGGACAGGTTAAATATGAAAAACTGTTTTTT. Supplemented by reference TRBV25-1 and TRBJ1-4, the full variable domain reads EADIYQTPRYLVIGTGKKITLECSQTMGHDKMYWYQQDPGMELHLIHYSYGVNSTEKGDLSSESTVSRIRTEHFPLTLESARPSHTSQYLCASSSGQVKYEKLFFGSGTQLSVL.